This TCR beta chain was identified during a study of blood T cell repertoires in COVID-19. Across the study: The samples span acute and convalescent COVID-19 from the United States, Italy and Spain. PBMCs, B-cell-depleted T cells, or T cells provided the cDNA or gDNA that made up the material.

Per the authors' pipeline: It was from reference gene primer amplification that nucleated cell counts were estimated. The repertoire was sequenced with immunoSEQ multiplex PCR; TCRdb's copy has only in-frame clones and lacks some. V, J and clone size are taken as reported in that table, and D and trimming were inferred from the DNA itself. The sample contains approximately 150,000 clones, about nine tenths of which appear only once. In germline, CDR1 is SGHDN, CDR2 FVKESK. Trimming cost V 5 bases and J 2 bases; bases outside gene matches: 3. The CDR3 is made up of 13 amino acids. The specimen was peripheral blood. The chain combines TRBV14 with TRBJ2-7; 7 bases line up with TRBD1. This TCR derives from a woman in her fifties or sixties with acute or convalescent COVID-19. CDR3 DNA: TGTGCCAGCAGCGCCCAGGGGGCCTACGAGCAGTACTTC. It codes for CASSAQGAYEQYF. The variable domain in full, with the rest retrieved from reference TRBV14 and TRBJ2-7, is EAGVTQFPSHSVIEKGQTVTLRCDPISGHDNLYWYRRVMGKEIKFLLHFVKESKQDESGMPNNRFLAERTGGTYSTLKVQPAELEDSGVYFCASSAQGAYEQYFGPGTRLTVT.